This TCR beta chain was sequenced in a study of blood T cell repertoires in COVID-19. Study context: Researchers got acute and convalescent COVID-19 samples from the United States, Italy and Spain.

Produced via immunoSEQ multiplex PCR; TCRdb's table is partial and in-frame only. Of about 150,000 clones in the sample, 85% to 90% were seen once. The source is a woman aged 40 to 50 with acute or convalescent COVID-19. Sequencing was performed on peripheral blood.

CDR3 DNA sequence: TGTGCCAGCAGTTCGCCCAGGGAAAGGAATGAGCAGTTCTTC. Translated, it gives CASSSPRERNEQFF. This chain connects TRBV5-4 to TRBJ2-1; D perhaps matches TRBD1 (5 bases). This CDR3 is 14 amino acids long. The V gene lost 5 bases and the J gene lost 7 bases, with 16 bases spanning the gap. In germline, CDR1 is SGHNT, CDR2 YYREEE (reference sequence).